This TCR beta chain was retrieved from a study of T cells after yellow fever vaccination. This clonotype has more than one count but fewer than ten. Its specificity is not known. This CDR3 contains 15 residues. CDR1 and CDR2 from the germline V gene are SGHTA and FQGNSA. V lost 3 bases and J lost 7; bases outside the gene matches: 6. Notes on the study in general: A weaker but faster secondary response was observed, peaking on day 5 versus 15.

MiXCR, run by TCRdb on the 5' RACE reads, gives a single entry per CDR3 protein. This table has roughly 400,000 distinct CDR3 sequences, around 20% appearing once. This sequence joins TRBV7-2 and TRBJ2-1, with 10 bases fitting TRBD2. Sequencing was performed on PBMCs, taken before the yellow fever booster vaccination. The sequence was obtained from a man between 18 and 29 years old who received the YFV17D yellow fever vaccine. The DNA of the CDR3 is TGTGCCAGCAGCTTTAGCGGGGGGCCGGGGAATGAGCAGTTCTTC. Amino acid sequence: CASSFSGGPGNEQFF.